This T cell receptor beta chain originates from a study of cytomegalovirus exposure and HLA in healthy donors. General study points: TCR beta V- and J-gene trimming, according to a later analysis, was linked to a missense DCLRE1C variant.

The PCR employed 60 Vbeta primers together with 13 Jbeta primers. Produced via immunoSEQ multiplex PCR; TCRdb's table is partial and in-frame only. The table shows around 150,000 clones, with around three quarters occurring only once. This clone was observed a handful of times. Its antigen is undetermined. The specimen sequenced was PBMCs. The receptor was isolated from a woman in her thirties or forties in good health and CMV-seronegative.

The CDR3, as DNA: TGTGCCAGCAGCTTAGCCCCAGTGGGGCAGGGGAAGTTCAATCAGCCCCAGCATTTT. Amino acid sequence: CASSLAPVGQGKFNQPQHF. This chain links TRBV7-7 with TRBJ1-5; tentative D call: TRBD1 (6 bases). Deletions cut 0 bases from V and 3 bases from J, with 21 bases between. The CDR3 loop spans 19 amino acids. Germline CDR1 SSHAT, CDR2 FNYEAQ (reference sequence).